This is a list of T cell receptor beta chains from one sample in a study of cytomegalovirus exposure and HLA in healthy donors. The protocol was immunoSEQ multiplex PCR, while the TCRdb copy is restricted to in-frame clones and leaves out a portion. The sample has tens of thousands of clones; approximately 75% are singletons. The source material was PBMCs. These receptors were taken from a woman aged 40 to 55 in good health and CMV-seropositive. The CDR3 runs from the conserved cysteine through the conserved F or W. D genes are given only for firm matches. Rows give clone size only sometimes, using once, few, many, or a class for an expanded clone.

DNA: TGTGCCAGCTCACCAACCGGGACAGGGGGCTTCGGGAATGAAAAACTGTTTTTT
CDR3: CASSPTGTGGFGNEKLFF
V: TRBV18
D: TRBD1
J: TRBJ1-4
size: .

DNA: TGTGCCAGCATGGTTCAGGGAGGCGAGCAGTACTTC
CDR3: CASMVQGGEQYF
V: TRBV11-2
D: .
J: TRBJ2-7
size: .

DNA: TGTGCCAGCAGTGAAGGGCCGAATAACTATGGCTACACCTTC
CDR3: CASSEGPNNYGYTF
V: TRBV6-1
D: .
J: TRBJ1-2
size: .

DNA: TGTGCCAGCAGCTTTGGGACAGGCCCCAATCAGCCCCAGCATTTT
CDR3: CASSFGTGPNQPQHF
V: TRBV6-1
D: TRBD1
J: TRBJ1-5
size: once

DNA: TGTGCCAGCAGTTGGGGGCGTGAAGCTTTCTTT
CDR3: CASSWGREAFF
V: TRBV6-5
D: .
J: TRBJ1-1
size: .

DNA: TGCGCCAGCAGTGACTGGACTAGCGGGGACACAGATACGCAGTATTTT
CDR3: CASSDWTSGDTDTQYF
V: TRBV10-1
D: TRBD2
J: TRBJ2-3
size: .

DNA: TGTGCCAGCTCACCACTTCTCACAGCCTCTAAAGAGACCCAGTACTTC
CDR3: CASSPLLTASKETQYF
V: TRBV18
D: .
J: TRBJ2-5
size: .

DNA: TGTGCTAGCAGCCTAGTACTCACAGATACGCAGTATTTT
CDR3: CASSLVLTDTQYF
V: TRBV7-7
D: .
J: TRBJ2-3
size: few

DNA: TGCAGCGTTGAAGTACAGTCCTATGGCTACACCTTC
CDR3: CSVEVQSYGYTF
V: TRBV29-1
D: .
J: TRBJ1-2
size: .

DNA: TGCAGCGCGCTGGGGGGGCCGACTAATGAAAAACTGTTTTTT
CDR3: CSALGGPTNEKLFF
V: TRBV29-1
D: .
J: TRBJ1-4
size: .

DNA: TGTGCCAGCAGCCAAAGCCACCGGGACAGGGGACCTAGCGATACGCAGTATTTT
CDR3: CASSQSHRDRGPSDTQYF
V: TRBV7-3
D: TRBD1
J: TRBJ2-3
size: .

DNA: TGTGCCAGCAGCCCATCGAGCGCCTACAATGAGCAGTTCTTC
CDR3: CASSPSSAYNEQFF
V: TRBV7-3
D: .
J: TRBJ2-1
size: .

DNA: TGTGCCAGCAGCCCGAGGGGGGGTCGTTTCGGGGAGCTGTTTTTT
CDR3: CASSPRGGRFGELFF
V: TRBV7-2
D: .
J: TRBJ2-2
size: .

DNA: TGTGCCAGCAGCTTATTGGGCCGAGGGGAAGCTTTCTTT
CDR3: CASSLLGRGEAFF
V: TRBV5-5
D: .
J: TRBJ1-1
size: .

DNA: TGCGCCAGCAGCAATGCGTCCGTGAGAAGCTCCTACGAGCAGTACTTC
CDR3: CASSNASVRSSYEQYF
V: TRBV5-1
D: .
J: TRBJ2-7
size: .

DNA: TGCGCCAGCAGCCAAGTAGGGGGCGCGGAGACCCAGTACTTC
CDR3: CASSQVGGAETQYF
V: TRBV4-1
D: TRBD1
J: TRBJ2-5
size: .

DNA: TGTGCCAGCAGTGACCTCCCGGGTAGCCCCGGGGAGCTGTTTTTT
CDR3: CASSDLPGSPGELFF
V: TRBV6-1
D: .
J: TRBJ2-2
size: .

DNA: TGTGCCAGCAGCCCCAATAGAGGATTCTACGAGCAGTACTTC
CDR3: CASSPNRGFYEQYF
V: TRBV14
D: .
J: TRBJ2-7
size: .

DNA: TGCGCCAGCAGCTTGGATACTAGCGGGGGGGTCGAGCAGTTCTTC
CDR3: CASSLDTSGGVEQFF
V: TRBV5-1
D: TRBD2
J: TRBJ2-1
size: .

DNA: TGTGCCAGCTCACCACGACAACCGAACACCGGGGAGCTGTTTTTT
CDR3: CASSPRQPNTGELFF
V: TRBV18
D: .
J: TRBJ2-2
size: .

DNA: TGCAGCGTCGCCACGACAGGGTCGAACACTGAAGCTTTCTTT
CDR3: CSVATTGSNTEAFF
V: TRBV29-1
D: TRBD1
J: TRBJ1-1
size: .

DNA: TGTGCCAGCAGACAGGATACGAATCAGCCCCAGCATTTT
CDR3: CASRQDTNQPQHF
V: TRBV27
D: .
J: TRBJ1-5
size: few

DNA: TGTGCCAGCAAACTTCTAAGGGACAGAACTAATTCACCCCTCCACTTT
CDR3: CASKLLRDRTNSPLHF
V: TRBV5-6
D: TRBD1
J: TRBJ1-6
size: .

DNA: TGTGCCAGCAGCTGGGGGCAGGGAAGGGATACTGAAGCTTTCTTT
CDR3: CASSWGQGRDTEAFF
V: TRBV5-6
D: .
J: TRBJ1-1
size: .

DNA: TGCAGTGCCACAGGCACAGATACGCAGTATTTT
CDR3: CSATGTDTQYF
V: TRBV20-1
D: .
J: TRBJ2-3
size: .

DNA: TGTGCCAGTAGTATAGCCCAGGGTCAGAATTCACCCCTCCACTTT
CDR3: CASSIAQGQNSPLHF
V: TRBV19
D: .
J: TRBJ1-6
size: once

DNA: TGTGCCAGCAGCACTTGGACAGGCGTTAGCAATCAGCCCCAGCATTTT
CDR3: CASSTWTGVSNQPQHF
V: TRBV5-5
D: TRBD1
J: TRBJ1-5
size: .

DNA: TGTGCCAGCAGCGACCGACTAGCGGGGGCGCTGCATGAGCAGTTCTTC
CDR3: CASSDRLAGALHEQFF
V: TRBV7-3
D: TRBD2
J: TRBJ2-1
size: .

DNA: TGTGCCAGCAGCGTAGTGGGCGGGGAGACTGAAGCTTTCTTT
CDR3: CASSVVGGETEAFF
V: TRBV9
D: .
J: TRBJ1-1
size: .

DNA: TGTGCCAGCAGCAGACAGCCTAATCAGCCCCAGCATTTT
CDR3: CASSRQPNQPQHF
V: TRBV6-5
D: .
J: TRBJ1-5
size: few

DNA: TGTGCTAGTGGTCCCCTACCTCGGGAGACCCAGTACTTC
CDR3: CASGPLPRETQYF
V: TRBV12-5
D: .
J: TRBJ2-5
size: few

DNA: TGCGCCAGCAGCTTAGCGGGGGCCCGCCCTACGCAGTATTTT
CDR3: CASSLAGARPTQYF
V: TRBV7-9
D: TRBD2
J: TRBJ2-3
size: .

DNA: TGTGCCAGCAGCTCCCACAGAGATCAGCCCCAGCATTTT
CDR3: CASSSHRDQPQHF
V: TRBV9
D: .
J: TRBJ1-5
size: few

DNA: TGTGCCAGCAGCGGAACAGGGGGGAGCTCCTACGAGCAGTACTTC
CDR3: CASSGTGGSSYEQYF
V: TRBV5-6
D: TRBD1
J: TRBJ2-7
size: .

DNA: TGTGCCAGCAGCTTGATGGACAGGGGTCTTGATGAGCAGTTCTTC
CDR3: CASSLMDRGLDEQFF
V: TRBV5-5
D: TRBD1
J: TRBJ2-1
size: .

DNA: TGTGCCAGCAGCGGGGGCAGGGGGGAGCCCCAGCATTTT
CDR3: CASSGGRGEPQHF
V: TRBV7-9
D: TRBD1
J: TRBJ1-5
size: .

DNA: TGTGCCAGCCCCCGACAGAGCTCCTATAATTCACCCCTCCACTTT
CDR3: CASPRQSSYNSPLHF
V: TRBV7-3
D: .
J: TRBJ1-6
size: .

DNA: TGTGCCAGCAGTGAAGAGGGGACTAGTAACAATGAGCAGTTCTTC
CDR3: CASSEEGTSNNEQFF
V: TRBV6-1
D: TRBD2
J: TRBJ2-1
size: .

DNA: TGTGCCAGCAGCGCGACCGGGACTAGCGGGGTCTACGAGCAGTACTTC
CDR3: CASSATGTSGVYEQYF
V: TRBV9
D: TRBD2
J: TRBJ2-7
size: .

DNA: TGTGCCAGCAGCCCCCAAAAAGCTGCGTACGAGCAGTACTTC
CDR3: CASSPQKAAYEQYF
V: TRBV7-9
D: .
J: TRBJ2-7
size: .

DNA: TGTGCCAGCAGTTTATCAGTTGGCCAGCCCCAGCATTTT
CDR3: CASSLSVGQPQHF
V: TRBV27
D: .
J: TRBJ1-5
size: .

DNA: TGTGCCAGCAGCCCCCGAGGGAGGCGGGATACGCAGTATTTT
CDR3: CASSPRGRRDTQYF
V: TRBV11-2
D: .
J: TRBJ2-3
size: once

DNA: TGTGCCAGCAGCGTAGCTGGGACTAGCGGCTACGAGCAGTACTTC
CDR3: CASSVAGTSGYEQYF
V: TRBV9
D: TRBD2
J: TRBJ2-7
size: .

DNA: TGTGCCAGCAGTGACCTCTATGGGCAGTACTTC
CDR3: CASSDLYGQYF
V: TRBV2
D: .
J: TRBJ2-7
size: .

DNA: TGCGCCAGCAGCTCGATAGCGGGGGGACCCTACAATGAGCAGTTCTTC
CDR3: CASSSIAGGPYNEQFF
V: TRBV5-1
D: TRBD2
J: TRBJ2-1
size: .

DNA: TGCAGCGTAGATCAGGCAGGGGCCTACAATGAGCAGTTCTTC
CDR3: CSVDQAGAYNEQFF
V: TRBV29-1
D: .
J: TRBJ2-1
size: .